These 7 T cell receptor beta chains originate from one sample sequenced in a study of CD8 T cells in Susac syndrome. Reverse transcription of roughly 0.5 to 1 ug RNA was performed with random hexamers. Using its own MiXCR run on the immunoSEQ multiplex PCR reads, TCRdb lists one record per CDR3 protein. Here the sample spans around 150,000 distinct CDR3 sequences, 93% being singletons. Sequencing was performed on CD4+ T cells from PBMCs. The receptors derive from a human donor in good health.

This clonotype was recorded once. The V call is TRBV5-1, the J call TRBJ2-7; weak D call: TRBD1 (5 bases). The CDR3 is 14 residues long. Per the germline V gene, CDR1 is SGHRS and CDR2 is YFSETQ. The V end was cut by 0 bases, the J end by 1 base, with 8 bases between. The CDR3 reads CASSLVPGSYEQYF. DNA for the CDR3: TGCGCCAGCAGCTTGGTTCCAGGGTCCTACGAGCAGTACTTC.

The chain joins TRBV6-1 to TRBJ2-5; 10 nucleotides agree with TRBD1. The CDR3 is 17 amino acids. V trimming: 4 bases; J trimming: 4 bases; junction bases outside the gene matches: 12. Germline assignment: CDR1 MNHNS and CDR2 SASEGT. Here the CDR3 reads CASSGRTGGGSSETQYF. The CDR3 DNA is TGTGCCAGCAGTGGGCGGACAGGGGGTGGATCCTCAGAGACCCAGTACTTC.

The chain combines TRBV29-1 with TRBJ2-7; 8 nucleotides match TRBD1. The CDR3 extends over 13 amino acids. V was pared by 6 bases and J by 5 bases, with 9 bases of the junction left unmatched. The germline CDR1 and CDR2 sequences are SQVTM and ANQGSEA. CDR3: CSVLPTGDHEQYF. The DNA for the CDR3 is TGCAGCGTCCTCCCGACAGGGGACCACGAGCAGTACTTC.

This rearrangement joins TRBV10-1 to TRBJ1-1, with 9 bases identical to TRBD1. CDR1 and CDR2 (germline): WNHNN, SYGVQD (reference sequence). The CDR3 sequence is 15 residues long. Losses at the gene ends were 3 bases for V and 1 base for J; bases not matched to a gene: 3. As DNA, the CDR3 is TGCGCCAGCAGTGACCCGGGACAGGGGAACACTGAAGCTTTCTTT. It codes for CASSDPGQGNTEAFF.

The chain links TRBV5-8 to TRBJ1-2; unclear D gene. The CDR3 covers 11 residues. CDR1 is SGHTS and CDR2 is YDEGEE in the germline V gene. Trimming took off 5 bases at V and 4 bases at J, with 6 bases between the two ends. The CDR3 here is CASSSAYGYTF. In DNA form, the CDR3 reads TGTGCCAGCAGTTCAGCCTATGGCTACACCTTC.

The chain has TRBV24-1 and TRBJ2-2; no definite D call. The CDR3 loop spans 13 amino acids. The V gene's germline CDR1 is KGHDR and CDR2 SFDVKD. V was shortened by 6 bases and J by 1 base, with 5 bases between the two germline ends. In DNA form, the CDR3 reads TGTGCCACCAGTCCACAGAACACCGGGGAGCTGTTTTTT. Amino acid sequence: CATSPQNTGELFF.

The chain couples TRBV6-2 or TRBV6-3 to TRBJ1-1; perhaps TRBD1 as D (5 bases). The CDR3 is made up of 15 amino acids. The germline gives CDR1 MNHEY, CDR2 SVGEGT. The ends were cut back, 5 bases at V and 0 bases at J, with 13 bases in the middle. The CDR3: CASSQSRGMNTEAFF. The CDR3 DNA sequence: TGTGCCAGCAGTCAATCCCGGGGCATGAACACTGAAGCTTTCTTT.